The 17 T cell receptor beta chains presented below share a single source sample, sequenced in a study of T cell responses to AZD1222 COVID-19 vaccine. Profiling relied on immunoSEQ multiplex PCR, and the TCRdb table lists in-frame clones only, not all of them. This table holds about 140,000 clones, about 89% found once. Sequencing was performed on peripheral blood, taken 28 days after the second AZD1222 dose. The receptors here all came from an adult who received the AZD1222 COVID-19 vaccine.

V and J are TRBV3-1 (or the pseudogene TRBV3-2) and TRBJ2-2, with TRBD2 identical over 13 bases. V lost 0 bases and J lost 5; bases outside the gene matches: 12. Germline V CDR1 and CDR2: LGHDT, YNNKEL (reference sequence). This CDR3 region has 20 residues. The CDR3 nucleotides read TGTGCCAGCAGCCAAGATCCTGGGACTAGCGGGATTGGAAGGACCGGGGAGCTGTTTTTT. Translation gives CASSQDPGTSGIGRTGELFF.

The V call is TRBV9, the J call TRBJ1-4, with TRBD1 identical over 7 bases. This CDR3 has 15 residues. The V gene end was trimmed by 0 bases and the J gene end by 4 bases; junction bases not matched to a gene: 3. Germline V gene sequence: CDR1 SGDLS, CDR2 YYNGEE. CDR3 in DNA: TGTGCCAGCAGCGTAGGACAGGGCTATAATGAAAAACTGTTTTTT. The encoded protein is CASSVGQGYNEKLFF. Complete variable domain (other parts from reference TRBV9 and TRBJ1-4): DSGVTQTPKHLITATGQRVTLRCSPRSGDLSVYWYQQSLDQGLQFLIQYYNGEERAKGNILERFSAQQFPDLHSELNLSSLELGDSALYFCASSVGQGYNEKLFFGSGTQLSVL.

This clone appeared once. The chain joins TRBV19 to TRBJ2-7; weak D call: TRBD1 (5 bases). Trimming removed 3 bases at V and 1 base at J, with 10 bases between. CDR1 and CDR2 from the germline V gene are LNHDA and SQIVND (reference sequence). This CDR3 is 14 amino acids long. CDR3 amino acids: CASSISQASYEQYF. For the CDR3, the DNA is TGTGCCAGTAGTATTTCACAGGCTTCCTACGAGCAGTACTTC.

The chain recombines TRBV6-2 or TRBV6-3 with TRBJ1-5, with unresolved D. This CDR3 spans 13 amino acids. CDR1 and CDR2 (germline): MNHEY, SVGEGT. Trimming pared 6 bases from V and 4 bases from J, leaving 10 bases between. The CDR3 DNA is TGTGCCAGCAGCACACGGGTAAATCAGCCCCAGCATTTT. Protein sequence: CASSTRVNQPQHF.

This sequence joins TRBV12-3 or TRBV12-4 and TRBJ1-4; TRBD1 aligns across 7 bases. The CDR3 spans 12 residues. V lost 2 bases, J lost 15 bases, and 6 bases stayed unmatched. The CDR3 DNA sequence: TGTGCCAGCAGTTTATTACAGGGGTTGGTGTTTTTT. It codes for CASSLLQGLVFF.

The chain joins TRBV27 to TRBJ1-1, with D uncertain. The V gene's germline CDR1 is MNHEY and CDR2 SMNVEV (reference sequence). The CDR3 runs 14 residues. V shed 6 bases and J shed 7 bases, with 18 bases lying between them. The CDR3 spells CASRGPGVNLEAFF. The CDR3 DNA sequence: TGTGCCAGCAGAGGGCCCGGGGTCAATCTTGAAGCTTTCTTT.

This clone was seen only a few times. V usage is TRBV14 and J usage is TRBJ1-6, with 11 bases fitting TRBD1. This CDR3 has 15 residues. Trimming took 3 bases from V and 12 from J; bases not matched to a gene: 7. CDR1 and CDR2 from the germline V gene are SGHDN and FVKESK. CDR3: CASSQGQGGNLPLHF. CDR3 sequence (DNA): TGTGCCAGCAGCCAGGGACAGGGGGGCAATCTACCCCTCCACTTT.

CDR3 in DNA: TGTGCCAGCAGCGCCCTGAGTCGGGGGGCCTCTGGAAACACCATATATTTT. The encoded protein is CASSALSRGASGNTIYF. This rearrangement joins TRBV9 to TRBJ1-3; D may be TRBD1 (6 bases). Deletions cut 3 bases from V and 0 bases from J, with 16 bases between. CDR1 and CDR2 (germline): SGDLS, YYNGEE. The CDR3 has 17 amino acids. Variable domain in full (rest from reference TRBV9 and TRBJ1-3): DSGVTQTPKHLITATGQRVTLRCSPRSGDLSVYWYQQSLDQGLQFLIQYYNGEERAKGNILERFSAQQFPDLHSELNLSSLELGDSALYFCASSALSRGASGNTIYFGEGSWLTVV.

The chain joins TRBV10-3 to TRBJ2-5, with no clear D. V shed 8 bases and J shed 1 base, with 11 bases lying between them. The germline CDR1 and CDR2 sequences are ENHRY and SYGVKD. The CDR3 contains 13 residues. The CDR3 sequence: CAIGRTGQETQYF. The DNA for the CDR3 is TGTGCCATCGGCCGCACGGGCCAAGAGACCCAGTACTTC.

The sample holds one count of this clone. The chain recombines TRBV5-1 with TRBJ2-2; D call uncertain. Trimming took off 0 bases at V and 6 bases at J, with 15 bases between the two ends. CDR3 size: 16 residues. Germline CDR1 SGHRS, CDR2 YFSETQ. The chain's CDR3 is CASSLAVREMSGELFF. In nucleotides, the CDR3 is TGCGCCAGCAGCTTGGCCGTGCGTGAGATGTCCGGGGAGCTGTTTTTT.

As DNA, the CDR3 is TGTGCCAGCAGCGCGACAGGGGATAATTCACCCCTCCACTTT. Its translation is CASSATGDNSPLHF. The chain recombines TRBV9 with TRBJ1-6, with TRBD1 matching over 8 bases. The CDR3 contains 14 residues. In germline, CDR1 is SGDLS, CDR2 YYNGEE. J gave up 5 bases and V 3 bases, and 1 base lay outside the gene matches.

The V call is TRBV27, the J call TRBJ2-1; D is unresolved. Germline V gene sequence: CDR1 MNHEY, CDR2 SMNVEV (reference sequence). The CDR3 has 15 residues. V lost 4 bases, J lost 2 bases, and 12 bases lay in between. CDR3 sequence: CASSSLERAYNEQFF. The CDR3 DNA reads as TGTGCCAGCAGTTCCCTAGAAAGGGCCTACAATGAGCAGTTCTTC.

J is TRBJ1-6 and V is TRBV4-3; tentatively, D is TRBD1 (6 bases). The CDR3 is 15 amino acids. Germline CDR1 is LGHNA and CDR2 is YSLEER. V was trimmed by 0 bases and J by 7 bases, leaving 10 bases between them. In DNA form, the CDR3 reads TGCGCCAGCAGCCAAGAATGGACAGAGAATTCACCCCTCCACTTT. This encodes CASSQEWTENSPLHF.

The chain recombines TRBV4-2 with TRBJ1-4; D is possibly TRBD1 (5 bases). Germline-derived CDR1 and CDR2 are LGHNA and YNFKEQ. CDR3 length: 13 residues. The ends were cut back, 3 bases at V and 11 bases at J, with 13 bases in the middle. The CDR3 coding sequence is TGTGCCAGCAGCCACACATTGAGGGACAAACTGTTTTTT. It specifies CASSHTLRDKLFF.

The chain employs TRBV14 and TRBJ2-7, with no clear D. The CDR3 is 15 amino acids. Per germline, CDR1 SGHDN and CDR2 FVKESK. V lost 1 base and J 2 bases, leaving 12 bases between the germline ends. CDR3 amino acids: CASSQGIGRPYEQYF. DNA for the CDR3: TGTGCCAGCAGCCAAGGAATAGGGCGACCCTACGAGCAGTACTTC.

The V and J genes are TRBV27 and TRBJ2-3; D is perhaps TRBD1 (5 bases). V lost 5 bases and J 5 bases, leaving 20 bases between the germline ends. The CDR3 extends over 16 amino acids. Per the germline V gene, CDR1 is MNHEY and CDR2 is SMNVEV (reference sequence). CDR3 in DNA: TGTGCCAGCAGTCGCACCGGCAGGGCCACGGGAGATACGCAGTATTTT. Its translation: CASSRTGRATGDTQYF.

CDR3 bases: TGTGCCAGAAGCCCCGTGTTAGCGGGGTGCACCGGGGAGCTGTTTTTT. It codes for CARSPVLAGCTGELFF. This rearrangement joins TRBV5-3 to TRBJ2-2; the match to TRBD2 covers 8 bases. TRBV5-3 counts as an open reading frame of uncertain function. Trimming cost V 4 bases and J 4 bases; bases outside gene matches: 9. CDR3 size: 16 residues.